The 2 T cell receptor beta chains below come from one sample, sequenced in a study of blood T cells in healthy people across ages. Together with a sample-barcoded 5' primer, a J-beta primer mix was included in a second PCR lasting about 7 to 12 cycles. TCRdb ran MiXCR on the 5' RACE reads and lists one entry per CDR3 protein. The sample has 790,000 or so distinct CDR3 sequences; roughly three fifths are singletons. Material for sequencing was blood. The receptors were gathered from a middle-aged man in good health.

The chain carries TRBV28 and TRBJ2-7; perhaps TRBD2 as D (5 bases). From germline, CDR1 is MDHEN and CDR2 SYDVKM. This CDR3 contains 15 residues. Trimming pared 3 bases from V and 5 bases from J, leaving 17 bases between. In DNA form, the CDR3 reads TGTGCCAGCAGTTTTATTTCGTCGGGGTTCCACGAGCAGTACTTC. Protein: CASSFISSGFHEQYF.

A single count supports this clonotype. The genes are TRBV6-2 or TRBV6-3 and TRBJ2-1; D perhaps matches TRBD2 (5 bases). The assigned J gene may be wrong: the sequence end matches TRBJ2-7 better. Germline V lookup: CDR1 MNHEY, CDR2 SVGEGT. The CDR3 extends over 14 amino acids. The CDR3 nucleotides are TGTGCCAGCAGTCCCACTAGTTCCTACAATGAGCAGTACTTC. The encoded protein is CASSPTSSYNEQYF.